The 20 T cell receptor beta chains presented below share a single source sample, sequenced in a study of blood T cell repertoires in COVID-19. Assay used: immunoSEQ multiplex PCR; TCRdb lists only in-frame clones, some missing. The sample holds more than 200,000 clones, around 89% seen once. Sample: PBMCs or T cells enriched from blood (not recorded which). All receptors come from a woman in her 30s who had recovered from COVID-19.

This clone was observed at least ten times. CDR3 sequence reads: CARRGLYGYTF. CDR3 in DNA: TGTGCCCGGCGGGGGCTCTATGGCTACACCTTC. The genes are TRBV30 and TRBJ1-2; tentatively, D is TRBD1 (6 bases). There are 11 residues in the CDR3. V was clipped by 8 bases and J by 4 bases, with 11 bases between them. Germline V lookup: CDR1 GTSNPN, CDR2 SVGIG (reference sequence).

Note on this clone: Its ends do not fully match the called genes, so a read error is possible. The chain links TRBV6-6 to TRBJ2-6, with 13 bases that match TRBD2. Per the germline V gene, CDR1 is MNHNY and CDR2 is SVGAGI (reference sequence). There are 18 residues in the CDR3. As DNA, the CDR3 is TGTGCCAGCAGTCGGACTAGCGGGAGCGCCTCTGTGGCCAACGTCCTGACTTTC. Its translation: CASSRTSGSASVANVLTF.

The chain uses TRBV5-1 and TRBJ2-3; TRBD2 matches at 12 bases. The CDR3 runs 15 residues. After removal of 4 bases from V and 4 bases from J, the junction contained 4 bases not matched to a gene. Germline V gene data show CDR1 as SGHRS and CDR2 as YFSETQ. CDR3 loop: CASSRLAGESDTQYF. The CDR3 DNA sequence: TGCGCCAGCAGCCGACTAGCGGGAGAATCAGATACGCAGTATTTT.

J is TRBJ2-1 and V is TRBV27; 9 bases are a match to TRBD1. Germline assignment: CDR1 MNHEY and CDR2 SMNVEV (reference sequence). CDR3 size: 15 residues. V was pared by 4 bases and J by 6 bases, with 7 bases of the junction left unmatched. Here the CDR3 DNA reads TGTGCCAGCAGTTCCGGGACAGGGATAGTCAATGAGCAGTTCTTC. Protein sequence: CASSSGTGIVNEQFF.

The chain employs TRBV7-2 and TRBJ2-7; 7 bases map to TRBD2. Unmatched junction bases numbered 9, after V lost 6 bases and J lost 1 base. CDR1 and CDR2 from the germline V gene are SGHTA and FQGNSA. The CDR3 runs to 15 residues. CDR3 protein: CASRPGLAASYEQYF. DNA for the CDR3: TGTGCCAGCAGGCCCGGGCTAGCGGCGTCCTACGAGCAGTACTTC.

The chain couples TRBV5-6 to TRBJ1-2, with 10 bases identical to TRBD1. The trim removed 7 bases at V and 4 bases at J, leaving 13 bases unmatched. Germline CDR1 SGHDT, CDR2 YYEEEE. The CDR3 loop spans 16 amino acids. CDR3: CASVPGQGMRSYGYTF. For the CDR3, the DNA is TGTGCCAGCGTTCCGGGACAGGGGATGAGAAGCTATGGCTACACCTTC.

The rearrangement joins TRBV25-1 to TRBJ2-1; D remains ambiguous. The CDR3 has 11 residues. The germline V gene has CDR1 MGHDK and CDR2 SYGVNS. The V end was cut by 6 bases, the J end by 4 bases, with 4 bases between. The CDR3 spells CASSVYNEQFF. In DNA, the CDR3 is TGTGCCAGCAGCGTATACAATGAGCAGTTCTTC.

This clone came up once. V is TRBV30 and J is TRBJ1-2, with 7 bases identical to TRBD1. The CDR3 consists of 15 residues. CDR1 and CDR2 (germline): GTSNPN, SVGIG (reference sequence). V lost 2 bases and J lost 3; bases outside the gene matches: 9. This chain's CDR3 is CAWSTGRGGDYGYTF. CDR3 DNA sequence: TGTGCCTGGAGTACCGGTAGAGGGGGCGACTATGGCTACACCTTC.

This rearrangement joins TRBV29-1 to TRBJ2-1; 7 bases are shared with TRBD2. CDR1 is SQVTM and CDR2 is ANQGSEA in the germline V gene. This CDR3 spans 14 amino acids. J lost 7 bases, V lost 2 bases, and 8 bases had no gene match. CDR3 sequence: CSVESAGVANEQFF. The CDR3 nucleotides read TGCAGCGTTGAATCGGCGGGAGTAGCGAATGAGCAGTTCTTC.

Of note for this clone: One end of the junction is discordant with germline, which a read error may explain. The V call is TRBV18, the J call TRBJ2-2, with 7 bases identical to TRBD2. This CDR3 has 17 amino acids. Germline V lookup: CDR1 KGHSH, CDR2 LQKENI. The CDR3 DNA follows: TGTGCCAGCTCCCCACTAGCGAGTGGTAGCAACACCGGGGAGCTGTTTTTT. It codes for CASSPLASGSNTGELFF.

V usage is TRBV18 and J usage is TRBJ1-2, with TRBD1 identical over 8 bases. V was clipped by 3 bases and J by 7 bases; unmatched bases: 10. CDR3 length: 15 residues. CDR1 and CDR2 from the germline V gene are KGHSH and LQKENI. The CDR3 DNA sequence: TGTGCCAGCTCACCTACGACGACAGGGGTCATTGGCTACACCTTC. Its protein is CASSPTTTGVIGYTF.

The rearrangement joins TRBV28 to TRBJ2-7; possibly TRBD1 for D (6 bases). The CDR3 covers 15 residues. CDR1 and CDR2 (germline): MDHEN, SYDVKM. Trimming shortened V by 4 bases and J by 4 bases, and 17 bases separated the two germline ends. In DNA form, the CDR3 reads TGTGCCAGCAGTTCTGTGGGGACATACGTTTACGAGCAGTACTTC. Protein: CASSSVGTYVYEQYF. The variable domain in full, with the rest retrieved from reference TRBV28 and TRBJ2-7, is DVKVTQSSRYLVKRTGEKVFLECVQDMDHENMFWYRQDPGLGLRLIYFSYDVKMKEKGDIPEGYSVSREKKERFSLILESASTNQTSMYLCASSSVGTYVYEQYFGPGTRLTVT.

The J gene is TRBJ2-3, the V gene TRBV7-9; 14 nucleotides match TRBD2. CDR3 length: 16 amino acids. V shed 4 bases and J 5 bases; nucleotides not matched to a gene: 5. Germline CDR1 reads SEHNR; CDR2 reads FQNEAQ (reference sequence). Written as DNA, the CDR3 is TGTGCCAGCAGCTCCGGGACTAGCGGGAGTGGAGATACGCAGTATTTT. Translated: CASSSGTSGSGDTQYF.

This sequence joins TRBV5-1 and TRBJ2-1; the match to TRBD2 covers 7 bases. Germline trimming cut 2 bases from V and 6 bases from J; bases unmatched to any gene: 5. The CDR3 spans 14 residues. Germline values: CDR1 SGHRS, CDR2 YFSETQ. The CDR3 sequence is CASSFASGVNEQFF. In DNA form, the CDR3 reads TGCGCCAGCAGCTTCGCTAGCGGAGTCAATGAGCAGTTCTTC.

The chain recombines TRBV7-3 with TRBJ2-3, with 9 nucleotides matching TRBD1. The CDR3 spans 15 residues. Trimming took 5 bases from V and 4 from J; bases not matched to a gene: 7. Germline V gene sequence: CDR1 SGHTA, CDR2 FQGTGA. In DNA form, the CDR3 reads TGTGCCAGCAGCCTCGACAGGGGGAGTGCAGATACGCAGTATTTT. Translating it yields CASSLDRGSADTQYF.

This chain links TRBV30 with TRBJ1-5; D is perhaps TRBD1 (6 bases). The CDR3 is 16 amino acids. Germline V gives CDR1 GTSNPN, CDR2 SVGIG (reference sequence). V lost 2 bases, J lost 3 bases, and 17 bases lay in between. DNA for the CDR3: TGTGCCTGGAGTCATTTACAGGGTAGTCTCAATCAGCCCCAGCATTTT. Protein product: CAWSHLQGSLNQPQHF.

This clone was observed once. V is TRBV5-6 and J is TRBJ1-3, with D possibly TRBD1 on 5 matching bases. CDR3 length: 17 amino acids. CDR1 SGHDT and CDR2 YYEEEE come from the germline V gene. V was pared by 5 bases and J by 0 bases, with 18 bases between. Here the CDR3 reads CASRRGTGGHSGNTIYF. The CDR3 nucleotides read TGTGCCAGCAGACGGGGGACGGGCGGGCACTCTGGAAACACCATATATTTT.

This chain connects TRBV19 to TRBJ1-6; D is unclear. Per germline, CDR1 LNHDA and CDR2 SQIVND (reference sequence). This CDR3 is 15 amino acids long. The V end was cut by 4 bases, the J end by 3 bases, with 10 bases between. CDR3 protein: CASSRTAFYNSPLHF. For the CDR3, the DNA is TGTGCCAGTAGTAGAACAGCCTTCTATAATTCACCCCTCCACTTT.

The DNA for the CDR3 is TGTGCCAGTAGTATTCAGTCGGGGGTGGGGAACACTGAAGCTTTCTTT. Encoded protein: CASSIQSGVGNTEAFF. The V call is TRBV19, the J call TRBJ1-1; the D gene is possibly TRBD1 (5 bases). Trimming removed 3 bases from V and 1 base from J, with 15 bases in between. The germline CDR1 and CDR2 sequences are LNHDA and SQIVND (reference sequence). The CDR3 covers 16 residues.

This chain connects TRBV7-2 to TRBJ2-1; TRBD2 matches 7 bases. Germline V gene data show CDR1 as SGHTA and CDR2 as FQGNSA. V lost 4 bases and J lost 7; bases outside the gene matches: 10. This CDR3 has 15 amino acids. The DNA of the CDR3 is TGTGCCAGCAGCTGGGAGGATATGGGAGGGAATGAGCAGTTCTTC. It codes for CASSWEDMGGNEQFF.